This T cell receptor beta chain derives from a study of cytotoxic CD8 clonotypes in ibrutinib-treated CLL. Study information: The patients comprised about eleven relapsed/refractory and approximately 16 treatment-naive cases, around 18 IGHV unmutated. Study findings and constraints: Baseline clonality, above age-matched healthy donor levels, tracked circulating CD8+ T-cell counts. Sample timing was unmatched between remission and later-progressing patients; lymph nodes unstudied.

The germline gives CDR1 LNHNV, CDR2 YYDKDF (reference sequence). The junction had 5 bases not matched to a gene; V was cut back by 5 bases and J by 2 bases. This CDR3 comprises 14 residues. Deep sequencing aimed at 1 in 200,000 to 1 in 1 million T cells' resolution. Using immunoSEQ multiplex PCR, the repertoire was profiled, and TCRdb retains in-frame clones only, with some absent. This table holds 150,000 to 250,000 clones, about two thirds found once. Notes on this clone: Antigen specificity is unknown.

The receptor comes from a human donor with chronic lymphocytic leukemia. The chain carries TRBV15 and TRBJ2-5, with 7 bases matching TRBD1. The starting material was PBMCs, obtained after 24 months of ibrutinib treatment. This CDR3 reads CATSHSDRQETQYF. The CDR3 DNA is TGTGCCACCAGCCATTCGGACAGGCAAGAGACCCAGTACTTC.